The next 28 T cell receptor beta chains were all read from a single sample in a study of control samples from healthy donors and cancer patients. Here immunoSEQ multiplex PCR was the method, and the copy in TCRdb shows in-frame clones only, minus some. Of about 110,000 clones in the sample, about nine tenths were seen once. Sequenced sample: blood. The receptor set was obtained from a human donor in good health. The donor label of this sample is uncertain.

The CDR3 DNA reads TGCAGCGCCGCCCCTTCCACAAATGTCGGTGAAGCTTTCTTT. Amino acid sequence: CSAAPSTNVGEAFF. The V and J genes are TRBV29-1 and TRBJ1-1; D unclear. Germline-derived CDR1 and CDR2 are SQVTM and ANQGSEA. Trimming cost V 7 bases and J 7 bases, with 22 bases left between them. The CDR3 is 14 residues long.

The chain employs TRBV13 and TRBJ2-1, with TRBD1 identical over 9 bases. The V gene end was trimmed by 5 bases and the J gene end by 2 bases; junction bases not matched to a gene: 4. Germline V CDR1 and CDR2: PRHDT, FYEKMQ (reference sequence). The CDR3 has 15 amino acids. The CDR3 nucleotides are TGTGCCAGCAGCCTAGACAGGGGGGCCTACAATGAGCAGTTCTTC. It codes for CASSLDRGAYNEQFF.

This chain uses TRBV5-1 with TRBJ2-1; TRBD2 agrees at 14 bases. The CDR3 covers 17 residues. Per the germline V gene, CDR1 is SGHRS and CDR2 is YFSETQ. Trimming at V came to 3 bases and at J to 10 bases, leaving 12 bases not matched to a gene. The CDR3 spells CASSSPGTSGSGREQFF. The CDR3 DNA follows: TGCGCCAGCAGCTCACCCGGGACTAGCGGGAGTGGAAGGGAGCAGTTCTTC. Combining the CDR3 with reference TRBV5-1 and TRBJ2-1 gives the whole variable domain KAGVTQTPRYLIKTRGQQVTLSCSPISGHRSVSWYQQTPGQGLQFLFEYFSETQRNKGNFPGRFSGRQFSNSRSEMNVSTLELGDSALYLCASSSPGTSGSGREQFFGPGTRLTVL.

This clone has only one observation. CDR3 coding DNA: TGTGCCAGCAGCTTAGAAGGGCGGTCCCCTTATTCACCCCTCCACTTT. It encodes CASSLEGRSPYSPLHF. V usage is TRBV7-2 and J usage is TRBJ1-6; unclear D gene. V was cut by 1 base and J by 8 bases, with 15 bases left in between. CDR3 size: 16 residues. Germline CDR1 reads SGHTA; CDR2 reads FQGNSA.

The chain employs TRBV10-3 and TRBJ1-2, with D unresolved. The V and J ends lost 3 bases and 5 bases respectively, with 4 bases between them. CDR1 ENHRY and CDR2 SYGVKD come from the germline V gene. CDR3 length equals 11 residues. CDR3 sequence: CAISDTYGYTF. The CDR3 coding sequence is TGTGCCATCAGTGATACTTATGGCTACACCTTC.

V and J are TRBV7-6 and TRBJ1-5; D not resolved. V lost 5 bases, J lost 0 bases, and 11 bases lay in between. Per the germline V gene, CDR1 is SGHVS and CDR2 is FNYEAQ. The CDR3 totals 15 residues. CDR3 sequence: CASSPPRDSNQPQHF. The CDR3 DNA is TGTGCCAGCAGCCCTCCCCGGGATAGCAATCAGCCCCAGCATTTT.

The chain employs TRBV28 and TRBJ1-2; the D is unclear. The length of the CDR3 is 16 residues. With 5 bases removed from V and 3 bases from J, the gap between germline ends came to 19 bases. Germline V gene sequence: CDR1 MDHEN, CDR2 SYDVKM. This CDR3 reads CASSQKTRELYYGYTF. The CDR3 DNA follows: TGTGCCAGCAGTCAAAAGACAAGGGAGCTTTACTATGGCTACACCTTC.

The CDR3, as DNA: TGTGCCAGCAGTGACAAGGACGCAGATACGCAGTATTTT. Translation: CASSDKDADTQYF. The chain links TRBV6-4 to TRBJ2-3; D remains unclear. Germline-derived CDR1 and CDR2 are MRHNA and SNTAGT. The V end lost 2 bases, the J end lost 4 bases, and 7 bases lay between the germline ends. This CDR3 has 13 amino acids.

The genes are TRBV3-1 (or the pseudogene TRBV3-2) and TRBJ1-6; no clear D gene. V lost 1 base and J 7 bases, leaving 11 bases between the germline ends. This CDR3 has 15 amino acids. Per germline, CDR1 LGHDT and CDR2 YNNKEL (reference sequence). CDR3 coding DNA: TGTGCCAGCAGCCAAGTCGGGTCCCGAAATTCACCCCTCCACTTT. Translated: CASSQVGSRNSPLHF.

CDR3 sequence reads: CASSFDSNQPQHF. The CDR3 DNA reads as TGTGCCAGCAGCTTTGACAGCAATCAGCCCCAGCATTTT. This sequence joins TRBV5-5 and TRBJ1-5; D remains unclear. The length of the CDR3 is 13 residues. CDR1 is SGHKS, CDR2 YYEKEE, per germline (reference sequence). V was trimmed by 2 bases and J by 1 base, leaving 4 bases between them.

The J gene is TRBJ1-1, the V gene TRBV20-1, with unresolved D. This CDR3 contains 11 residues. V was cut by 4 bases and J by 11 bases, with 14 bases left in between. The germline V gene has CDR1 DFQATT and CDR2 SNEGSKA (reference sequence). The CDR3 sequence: CSATQASLAFF. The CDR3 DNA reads TGCAGTGCTACGCAGGCCTCGTTGGCTTTCTTT.

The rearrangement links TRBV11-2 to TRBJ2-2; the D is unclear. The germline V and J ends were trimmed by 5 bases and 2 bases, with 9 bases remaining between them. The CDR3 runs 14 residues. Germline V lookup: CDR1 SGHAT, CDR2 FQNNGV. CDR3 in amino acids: CASSSGVNTGELFF. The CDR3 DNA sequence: TGTGCCAGCAGCAGTGGGGTAAACACCGGGGAGCTGTTTTTT.

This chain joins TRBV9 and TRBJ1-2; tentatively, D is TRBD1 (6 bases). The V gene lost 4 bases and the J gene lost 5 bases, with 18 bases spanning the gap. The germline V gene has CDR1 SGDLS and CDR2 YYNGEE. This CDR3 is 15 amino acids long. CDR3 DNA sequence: TGTGCCAGCAGCCCCGGGGGGGGGCGAGTGTATGGCTACACCTTC. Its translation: CASSPGGGRVYGYTF.

The chain's CDR3 is CASSLFPGTHGYTF. The CDR3 bases are TGTGCCAGCAGTTTATTCCCCGGGACCCATGGCTACACCTTC. This chain joins TRBV27 and TRBJ1-2; possible D gene TRBD1, 5 bases. The germline CDR1 and CDR2 sequences are MNHEY and SMNVEV (reference sequence). V dropped 1 base and J dropped 6 bases, with 12 bases sitting between them. The CDR3 loop spans 14 amino acids.

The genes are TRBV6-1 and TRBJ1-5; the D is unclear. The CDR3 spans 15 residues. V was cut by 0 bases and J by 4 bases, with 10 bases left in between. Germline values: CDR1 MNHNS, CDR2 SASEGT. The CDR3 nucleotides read TGTGCCAGCAGTGAAGCTGGGCAGCAGAATCAGCCCCAGCATTTT. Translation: CASSEAGQQNQPQHF.

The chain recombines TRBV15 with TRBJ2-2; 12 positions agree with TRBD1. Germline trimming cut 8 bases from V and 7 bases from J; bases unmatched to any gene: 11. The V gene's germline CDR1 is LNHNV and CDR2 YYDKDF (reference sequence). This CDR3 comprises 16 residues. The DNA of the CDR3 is TGTGCCACCGAACCCTTGGGACAGGGGGCGGGCGGGGAGCTGTTTTTT. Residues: CATEPLGQGAGGELFF.

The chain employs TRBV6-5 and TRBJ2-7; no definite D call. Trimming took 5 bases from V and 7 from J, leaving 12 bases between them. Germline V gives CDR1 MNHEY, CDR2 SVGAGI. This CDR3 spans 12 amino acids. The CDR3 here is CASSPNGREQYF. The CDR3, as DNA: TGTGCCAGCAGTCCAAATGGAAGGGAGCAGTACTTC.

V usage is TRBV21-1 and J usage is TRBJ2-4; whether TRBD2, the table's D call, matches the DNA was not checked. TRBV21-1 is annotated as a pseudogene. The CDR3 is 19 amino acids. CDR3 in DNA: TGTGCCAGCAGCAAATTTAGTAAGTTGCGGATCTTAGCCAAAAACATTCAGTACTTC. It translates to CASSKFSKLRILAKNIQYF.

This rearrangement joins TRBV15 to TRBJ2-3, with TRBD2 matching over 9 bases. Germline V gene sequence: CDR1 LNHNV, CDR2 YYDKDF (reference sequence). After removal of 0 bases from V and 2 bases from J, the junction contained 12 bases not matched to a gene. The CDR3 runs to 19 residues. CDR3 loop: CATSRDGGVAGVYTDTQYF. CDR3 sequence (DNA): TGTGCCACCAGCAGAGATGGGGGGGTAGCGGGGGTATACACAGATACGCAGTATTTT.

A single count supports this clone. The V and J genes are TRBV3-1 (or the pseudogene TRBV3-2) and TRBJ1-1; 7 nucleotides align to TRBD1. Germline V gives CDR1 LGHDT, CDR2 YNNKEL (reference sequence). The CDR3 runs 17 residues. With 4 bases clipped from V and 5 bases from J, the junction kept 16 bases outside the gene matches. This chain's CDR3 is CASSPPLRTGLSTEAFF. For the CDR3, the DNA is TGTGCCAGCAGCCCCCCCCTTAGGACAGGTCTTTCGACTGAAGCTTTCTTT.

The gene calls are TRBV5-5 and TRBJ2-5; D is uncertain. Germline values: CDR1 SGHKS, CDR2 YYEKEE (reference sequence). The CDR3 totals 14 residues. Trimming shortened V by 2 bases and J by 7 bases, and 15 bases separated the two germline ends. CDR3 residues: CASSLEDPVRTQYF. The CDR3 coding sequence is TGTGCCAGCAGCTTAGAAGACCCCGTCCGGACCCAGTACTTC. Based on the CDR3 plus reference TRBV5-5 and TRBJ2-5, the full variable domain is DAGVTQSPTHLIKTRGQQVTLRCSPISGHKSVSWYQQVLGQGPQFIFQYYEKEERGRGNFPDRFSARQFPNYSSELNVNALLLGDSALYLCASSLEDPVRTQYFGPGTRLLVL.

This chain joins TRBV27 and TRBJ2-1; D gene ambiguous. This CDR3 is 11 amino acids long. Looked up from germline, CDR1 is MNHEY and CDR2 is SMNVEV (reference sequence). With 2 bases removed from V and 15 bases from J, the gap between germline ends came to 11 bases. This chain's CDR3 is CASSLGHQVFF. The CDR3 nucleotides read TGTGCCAGCAGTTTAGGCCACCAGGTGTTCTTC.

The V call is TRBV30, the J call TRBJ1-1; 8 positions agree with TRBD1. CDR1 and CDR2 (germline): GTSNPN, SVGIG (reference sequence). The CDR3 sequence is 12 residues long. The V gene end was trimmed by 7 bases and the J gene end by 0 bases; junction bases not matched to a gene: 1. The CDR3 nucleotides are TGTGCCTCGGACAGGGTGAACACTGAAGCTTTCTTT. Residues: CASDRVNTEAFF.

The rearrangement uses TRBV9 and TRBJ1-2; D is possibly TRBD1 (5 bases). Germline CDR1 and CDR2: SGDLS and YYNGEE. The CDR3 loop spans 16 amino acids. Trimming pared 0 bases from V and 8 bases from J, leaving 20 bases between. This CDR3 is CASSVGHRDPTRGYTF. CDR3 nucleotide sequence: TGTGCCAGCAGCGTAGGCCACCGGGACCCAACTCGCGGCTACACCTTC.

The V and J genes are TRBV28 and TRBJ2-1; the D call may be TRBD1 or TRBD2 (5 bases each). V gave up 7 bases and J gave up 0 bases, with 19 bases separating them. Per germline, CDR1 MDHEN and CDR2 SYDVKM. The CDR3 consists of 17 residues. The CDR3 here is CASTTSGQASSYNEQFF. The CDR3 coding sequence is TGTGCCAGCACCACCTCGGGGCAGGCGAGCTCCTACAATGAGCAGTTCTTC.

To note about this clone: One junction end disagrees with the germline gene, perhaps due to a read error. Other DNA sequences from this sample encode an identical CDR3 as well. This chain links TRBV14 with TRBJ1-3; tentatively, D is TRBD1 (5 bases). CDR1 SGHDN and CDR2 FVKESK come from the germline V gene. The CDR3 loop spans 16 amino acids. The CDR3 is CASSRRTLSRGNTIYF. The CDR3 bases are TGCGCCAGCAGCCGAAGGACACTCTCTCGTGGAAACACCATATATTTT.

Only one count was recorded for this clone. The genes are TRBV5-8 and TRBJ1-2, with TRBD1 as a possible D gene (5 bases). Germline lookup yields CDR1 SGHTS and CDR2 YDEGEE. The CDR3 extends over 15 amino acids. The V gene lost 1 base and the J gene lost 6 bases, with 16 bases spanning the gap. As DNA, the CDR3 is TGTGCCAGCAGCTTGTTTTTTCGGCAGGGAGATGGCTACACCTTC. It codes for CASSLFFRQGDGYTF.

The CDR3 here is CSVQPDAGANTIYF. DNA of the CDR3: TGCAGCGTTCAGCCGGACGCCGGGGCCAACACCATATATTTT. The V gene is TRBV29-1, the J gene TRBJ1-3; weak D call: TRBD1 (5 bases). The CDR3 runs 14 residues. Germline CDR1 SQVTM, CDR2 ANQGSEA. V was cut by 5 bases and J by 7 bases, with 18 bases left in between.